Listed below are T cell receptor beta chains from one sample, sequenced in a study of T cells in localized non-small cell lung cancer. TCRdb's copy holds only in-frame clones and misses some; the assay was immunoSEQ multiplex PCR. This table has 30,000 to 45,000 clones, approximately 90% appearing once. The sample here was peripheral blood, taken before any cancer treatment. These receptors all come from a woman aged 35 to 70 with stage I lung adenocarcinoma. CDR3s include the opening cysteine and the closing phenylalanine or tryptophan. The order of the fields is V gene, D gene, J gene, clone size, CDR3 protein, CDR3 DNA. A D gene is named only where the DNA matches it firmly. Not all rows give a size; the values are once, few, many and, for expanded clones, a class.

v_call: TRBV28
d_call: NA
j_call: TRBJ2-7
clone_size: NA
cdr3_aa: CASNEGGAYEQYF
cdr3_nt: TGTGCCAGCAACGAGGGGGGGGCCTACGAGCAGTACTTC

v_call: TRBV27
d_call: TRBD1
j_call: TRBJ2-7
clone_size: few
cdr3_aa: CASSLYLSTGGTSYEQYF
cdr3_nt: TGTGCCAGCAGTTTATACCTCTCGACAGGGGGTACCTCCTACGAGCAGTACTTC

v_call: TRBV6-1
d_call: NA
j_call: TRBJ1-2
clone_size: NA
cdr3_aa: CASSVFVGYTF
cdr3_nt: TGTGCCAGCAGTGTTTTCGTGGGCTACACCTTC

v_call: TRBV5-1
d_call: TRBD1
j_call: TRBJ2-7
clone_size: NA
cdr3_aa: CASSATGTGAEQYF
cdr3_nt: TGCGCCAGCAGCGCAACCGGGACAGGGGCCGAGCAGTACTTC

v_call: TRBV6-1
d_call: NA
j_call: TRBJ2-7
clone_size: NA
cdr3_aa: CASSEAGGDSSYEQYF
cdr3_nt: TGTGCCAGCAGTGAAGCGGGGGGCGACAGCTCCTACGAGCAGTACTTC

v_call: TRBV4-1
d_call: TRBD2
j_call: TRBJ2-1
clone_size: NA
cdr3_aa: CASSHGRTSGDNEQFF
cdr3_nt: TGCGCCAGCAGCCACGGTCGGACTAGCGGAGACAATGAGCAGTTCTTC

v_call: TRBV28
d_call: NA
j_call: TRBJ2-2
clone_size: NA
cdr3_aa: CASSFKPGEDAAGELFF
cdr3_nt: TGTGCCAGCAGTTTTAAGCCTGGGGAAGATGCGGCCGGGGAGCTGTTTTTT

v_call: TRBV6-1
d_call: NA
j_call: TRBJ1-4
clone_size: NA
cdr3_aa: CASSEKGQGGEKLFF
cdr3_nt: TGTGCCAGCAGTGAGAAGGGGCAGGGTGGTGAAAAACTGTTTTTT

v_call: TRBV9
d_call: TRBD2
j_call: TRBJ2-7
clone_size: NA
cdr3_aa: CASSVDSGGAVYEQYF
cdr3_nt: TGTGCCAGCAGCGTAGATAGCGGGGGGGCAGTTTACGAGCAGTACTTC

v_call: TRBV7-3
d_call: TRBD1
j_call: TRBJ1-6
clone_size: NA
cdr3_aa: CASSLGPTGSNSPLHF
cdr3_nt: TGTGCCAGCAGCTTAGGCCCGACAGGGAGTAATTCACCCCTCCACTTT

v_call: TRBV11-1
d_call: TRBD1
j_call: TRBJ2-4
clone_size: NA
cdr3_aa: CASSPYRGRRNIQYF
cdr3_nt: TGTGCCAGCAGCCCGTACAGGGGCCGTAGGAACATTCAGTACTTC

v_call: TRBV7-3
d_call: NA
j_call: TRBJ2-6
clone_size: NA
cdr3_aa: CASSRRDTFSSGANVLTF
cdr3_nt: TGTGCCAGCAGCCGCCGGGACACTTTCAGCTCTGGGGCCAACGTCCTGACTTTC

v_call: TRBV18
d_call: NA
j_call: TRBJ1-1
clone_size: NA
cdr3_aa: CASSRTSQENTEAFF
cdr3_nt: TGTGCCAGCTCACGGACGTCTCAAGAGAACACTGAAGCTTTCTTT

v_call: TRBV7-2
d_call: NA
j_call: TRBJ2-1
clone_size: NA
cdr3_aa: CASSDYGVYNEQFF
cdr3_nt: TGTGCCAGCAGCGATTACGGGGTTTACAATGAGCAGTTCTTC

v_call: TRBV5-1
d_call: NA
j_call: TRBJ1-6
clone_size: NA
cdr3_aa: CASSLGHRDTDSPLHF
cdr3_nt: TGCGCCAGCAGCTTGGGACACCGGGACACTGATTCACCCCTCCACTTT

v_call: TRBV7-2
d_call: NA
j_call: TRBJ2-7
clone_size: NA
cdr3_aa: CASSLVTGEQYF
cdr3_nt: TGTGCCAGCAGCTTAGTGACGGGCGAGCAGTACTTC

v_call: TRBV4-1
d_call: NA
j_call: TRBJ2-7
clone_size: NA
cdr3_aa: CASSQDLATGYEQYF
cdr3_nt: TGCGCCAGCAGCCAAGATTTGGCGACTGGCTACGAGCAGTACTTC

v_call: TRBV7-8
d_call: TRBD1
j_call: TRBJ1-4
clone_size: NA
cdr3_aa: CASSKTRQGLLFF
cdr3_nt: TGTGCCAGCAGTAAAACCCGACAGGGGCTGCTGTTTTTT

v_call: TRBV4-2
d_call: TRBD1
j_call: TRBJ2-1
clone_size: NA
cdr3_aa: CASSQEWDRGLRFF
cdr3_nt: TGTGCCAGCAGCCAAGAGTGGGACAGGGGGTTGCGGTTCTTC

v_call: TRBV30
d_call: TRBD1
j_call: TRBJ1-5
clone_size: NA
cdr3_aa: CAWSFGRGQINQPQHF
cdr3_nt: TGTGCCTGGAGCTTTGGACGGGGACAGATCAATCAGCCCCAGCATTTT

v_call: TRBV7-7
d_call: NA
j_call: TRBJ2-2
clone_size: NA
cdr3_aa: CASSLLGQNTGELFF
cdr3_nt: TGTGCTAGCAGCTTATTGGGGCAGAACACCGGGGAGCTGTTTTTT

v_call: TRBV20-1
d_call: NA
j_call: TRBJ2-1
clone_size: NA
cdr3_aa: CSARRVEEQFF
cdr3_nt: TGCAGTGCTAGACGGGTCGAGGAGCAGTTCTTC

v_call: TRBV11-3
d_call: NA
j_call: TRBJ1-1
clone_size: NA
cdr3_aa: CASSRDWGRTEAFF
cdr3_nt: TGTGCCAGCAGCAGAGATTGGGGGAGGACTGAAGCTTTCTTT

v_call: TRBV5-1
d_call: TRBD2
j_call: TRBJ2-2
clone_size: NA
cdr3_aa: CASSPPDRGGTGELFF
cdr3_nt: TGCGCCAGCAGCCCCCCCGACCGGGGGGGGACCGGGGAGCTGTTTTTT

v_call: TRBV10-1
d_call: NA
j_call: TRBJ2-7
clone_size: NA
cdr3_aa: CASSRGRGGEQYF
cdr3_nt: TGCGCCAGCAGTAGGGGCAGGGGAGGAGAGCAGTACTTC

v_call: TRBV7-6
d_call: NA
j_call: TRBJ1-3
clone_size: NA
cdr3_aa: CASGGGTGRNIRGNTIYF
cdr3_nt: TGTGCCAGCGGGGGGGGTACAGGGCGGAATATCCGAGGAAACACCATATATTTT

v_call: TRBV5-1
d_call: TRBD1
j_call: TRBJ1-1
clone_size: NA
cdr3_aa: CASSARGANTEAFF
cdr3_nt: TGCGCCAGCAGCGCCAGGGGGGCGAACACTGAAGCTTTCTTT

v_call: TRBV19
d_call: NA
j_call: TRBJ1-2
clone_size: NA
cdr3_aa: CASSWRHGYTF
cdr3_nt: TGTGCCAGTAGTTGGAGGCACGGCTACACCTTC